The 24 T cell receptor beta chains below all came from one sample that was sequenced in a study of cytomegalovirus exposure and HLA in healthy donors. Primers for the PCR totalled 60 Vbeta and 13 Jbeta. Sequenced by immunoSEQ multiplex PCR; TCRdb stores in-frame clones only, minus some. Of 150,000 or so clones listed, 65% to 85% are singletons. The sequenced material came from PBMCs. Every receptor here comes from a middle-aged woman in good health and CMV-seropositive.

The V gene is TRBV19, the J gene TRBJ1-4, with D perhaps TRBD1 (6 bases). In germline, CDR1 is LNHDA, CDR2 SQIVND (reference sequence). This CDR3 region has 14 residues. Trimming took off 5 bases at V and 3 bases at J, with 10 bases between the two ends. The CDR3 DNA reads TGTGCCAGTAGTCTACAGGGCTCTAATGAAAAACTGTTTTTT. Translation gives CASSLQGSNEKLFF.

The gene calls are TRBV28 and TRBJ1-2; D is unresolved. Trimming removed 2 bases at V and 0 bases at J, with 10 bases between. Germline loops: CDR1 MDHEN, CDR2 SYDVKM. The CDR3 is 15 residues long. The DNA of the CDR3 is TGTGCCAGCAGTTTACAAAGCGCAGCTAACTATGGCTACACCTTC. Translated: CASSLQSAANYGYTF.

The genes are TRBV7-9 and TRBJ2-1, with TRBD2 matching over 13 bases. CDR1 and CDR2 from the germline V gene are SEHNR and FQNEAQ (reference sequence). CDR3 length: 15 residues. V lost 5 bases, J lost 5 bases, and 3 bases stayed unmatched. CDR3 bases: TGTGCCAGCAGCCGTGGACTAGCGGGGGACAATGAGCAGTTCTTC. As protein: CASSRGLAGDNEQFF.

V gene TRBV18 combines with J gene TRBJ1-5; D gene uncertain. The CDR3 extends over 13 amino acids. Trimming removed 2 bases from V and 4 bases from J, with 6 bases in between. The germline V gene has CDR1 KGHSH and CDR2 LQKENI. The CDR3 nucleotides read TGTGCCAGCTCACCAGGGAGAAATCAGCCCCAGCATTTT. Translation gives CASSPGRNQPQHF.

The rearrangement links TRBV7-9 to TRBJ2-7; 12 bases agree with TRBD2. This CDR3 region has 18 residues. Germline loops: CDR1 SEHNR, CDR2 FQNEAQ (reference sequence). Losses at the gene ends were 4 bases for V and 0 bases for J; bases not matched to a gene: 10. In nucleotides, the CDR3 is TGTGCCAGCAGCTGGGGACTAGCGGGCCAACCAAGCTCCTACGAGCAGTACTTC. Translation gives CASSWGLAGQPSSYEQYF.

This chain connects TRBV10-1 to TRBJ2-5; perhaps TRBD2 as D (6 bases). Trimming removed 0 bases at V and 5 bases at J, with 16 bases between. The CDR3 runs 16 residues. Germline CDR1 reads WNHNN; CDR2 reads SYGVQD (reference sequence). The CDR3 DNA reads as TGCGCCAGCAGTGAGTCCGGGTTCGCAGGGAGGGAGACCCAGTACTTC. This codes for CASSESGFAGRETQYF.

The J gene is TRBJ2-3, the V gene TRBV7-9, with TRBD2 matching over 10 bases. V shed 1 base, J shed 5 bases, and the junction held 3 bases outside the gene matches. CDR3 size: 15 residues. Germline lookup yields CDR1 SEHNR and CDR2 FQNEAQ (reference sequence). The DNA of the CDR3 is TGTGCCAGCAGCTTAGATTTAGCGGGAGGAGATACGCAGTATTTT. It encodes CASSLDLAGGDTQYF.

The chain employs TRBV11-3 and TRBJ2-1, with D unresolved. CDR1 SGHNT and CDR2 YENEEA come from the germline V gene. This CDR3 is built from 15 residues. V was cut by 4 bases and J by 0 bases, with 10 bases left in between. CDR3 in amino acids: CASSSRPSSYNEQFF. CDR3 nucleotide sequence: TGTGCCAGCAGCTCCCGCCCCAGCTCCTACAATGAGCAGTTCTTC.

This clone occurred once. The chain couples TRBV29-1 to TRBJ2-7, with 9 bases identical to TRBD2. V trimming: 6 bases; J trimming: 1 base; junction bases outside the gene matches: 7. The CDR3 runs to 14 residues. The germline V gene encodes CDR1 SQVTM and CDR2 ANQGSEA. The CDR3 region has the DNA TGCAGCGTCTCCCGACTAGCGGAGTCCTACGAGCAGTACTTC. Translation gives CSVSRLAESYEQYF.

J is TRBJ2-3 and V is TRBV7-2; 8 bases fit TRBD2. V lost 1 base to trimming and J lost 2 bases; unmatched junction nucleotides: 2. CDR1 and CDR2 (germline): SGHTA, FQGNSA. The CDR3 covers 15 residues. DNA for the CDR3: TGTGCCAGCAGCTTAGGTAGCGGGGTCACAGATACGCAGTATTTT. Translating it yields CASSLGSGVTDTQYF.

The genes are TRBV6-5 and TRBJ2-3; possible D gene TRBD2, 6 bases. This CDR3 comprises 15 residues. Germline V CDR1 and CDR2: MNHEY, SVGAGI. The V end lost 1 base, the J end lost 5 bases, and 13 bases lay between the germline ends. The CDR3 spells CASSYFGGPQDTQYF. In nucleotides, the CDR3 is TGTGCCAGCAGTTACTTCGGAGGGCCCCAAGATACGCAGTATTTT.

The V call is TRBV10-1, the J call TRBJ2-2; TRBD1 matches at 8 bases. Germline V CDR1 and CDR2: WNHNN, SYGVQD (reference sequence). CDR3 size: 15 residues. Trimming took 3 bases from V and 3 from J; bases not matched to a gene: 3. CDR3 in DNA: TGCGCCAGCAGTGAATCGGACAGGGACACCGGGGAGCTGTTTTTT. Its translation is CASSESDRDTGELFF.

V gene TRBV2 combines with J gene TRBJ2-7; 15 bases match TRBD2. Germline-derived CDR1 and CDR2 are SNHLY and FYNNEI. J was trimmed by 7 bases and V by 8 bases; bases with no gene match: 15. The CDR3 sequence is 17 residues long. This CDR3 reads CASQDSNPGLAGGEQYF. CDR3 DNA sequence: TGTGCCAGCCAGGACTCCAATCCGGGACTAGCGGGAGGAGAGCAGTACTTC. Using reference TRBV2 and TRBJ2-7 for the parts outside the CDR3, the full variable domain is EPEVTQTPSHQVTQMGQEVILRCVPISNHLYFYWYRQILGQKVEFLVSFYNNEISEKSEIFDDQFSVERPDGSNFTLKIRSTKLEDSAMYFCASQDSNPGLAGGEQYFGPGTRLTVT.

This clone has only one observation. The chain has TRBV5-4 and TRBJ1-1; D possibly corresponds to TRBD1 (5 bases). Germline CDR1 is SGHNT and CDR2 is YYREEE (reference sequence). This CDR3 contains 15 residues. Trimming left V 4 bases short and J 2 bases short, with 15 bases between. Here the CDR3 reads CASSHMTESNTEAFF. The CDR3 DNA reads TGTGCCAGCAGCCATATGACAGAATCTAACACTGAAGCTTTCTTT.

The chain recombines TRBV28 with TRBJ2-7, with TRBD2 as a possible D gene (7 bases). V was clipped by 6 bases and J by 2 bases, with 11 bases between them. The CDR3 contains 13 residues. Germline V gene sequence: CDR1 MDHEN, CDR2 SYDVKM. The CDR3, as DNA: TGTGCCAGCAGGCGGGGGACAACCTACGAGCAGTACTTC. It yields the protein CASRRGTTYEQYF.

The chain has TRBV5-8 and TRBJ2-7; 8 nucleotides line up with TRBD1. J gave up 3 bases and V 7 bases, and 6 bases lay outside the gene matches. The CDR3 loop spans 13 amino acids. In germline, CDR1 is SGHTS, CDR2 YDEGEE. In DNA form, the CDR3 reads TGTGCCAGCCAGGACAGGGCCCTCTACGAGCAGTACTTC. Translated, it gives CASQDRALYEQYF. Full variable domain (outside the CDR3, taken from reference TRBV5-8 and TRBJ2-7): EAGVTQSPTHLIKTRGQQATLRCSPISGHTSVYWYQQALGLGLQFLLWYDEGEERNRGNFPPRFSGRQFPNYSSELNVNALELEDSALYLCASQDRALYEQYFGPGTRLTVT.

A few counts support this clone. The V gene is TRBV7-9, the J gene TRBJ1-1, with D possibly being TRBD1 (5 bases). Germline assignment: CDR1 SEHNR and CDR2 FQNEAQ (reference sequence). The CDR3 loop spans 15 amino acids. V was cut by 5 bases and J by 1 base, with 14 bases left in between. In nucleotides, the CDR3 is TGTGCCAGCAGCGCGCCGGGGGGACCGAACACTGAAGCTTTCTTT. Translated: CASSAPGGPNTEAFF.

The chain employs TRBV6-1 and TRBJ2-1; TRBD2 matches at 11 bases. With V trimmed by 7 bases and J by 7 bases, 9 bases remained unmatched. Germline CDR1 reads MNHNS; CDR2 reads SASEGT. The CDR3 covers 15 residues. CDR3 sequence: CASTFTSGSRNEQFF. CDR3 sequence (DNA): TGTGCCAGCACCTTTACTAGCGGGAGTAGGAATGAGCAGTTCTTC.

The J gene is TRBJ2-2, the V gene TRBV2; possible D gene TRBD2, 6 bases. The germline V and J ends were trimmed by 8 bases and 4 bases, with 14 bases remaining between them. Germline CDR1 SNHLY, CDR2 FYNNEI. This CDR3 is 14 amino acids long. CDR3 in DNA: TGTGCCAGCTTTAGGCGGGAAACCACCGGGGAGCTGTTTTTT. Translation gives CASFRRETTGELFF.

The chain uses TRBV2 and TRBJ1-1; D gene uncertain. The CDR3 loop spans 13 amino acids. Germline CDR1 is SNHLY and CDR2 is FYNNEI. The germline V and J ends were trimmed by 6 bases and 0 bases, with 8 bases remaining between them. The CDR3 reads CASSYSMNTEAFF. The CDR3, as DNA: TGTGCCAGCAGCTACTCTATGAACACTGAAGCTTTCTTT. Looking up the rest from reference TRBV2 and TRBJ1-1 gives the full variable domain: EPEVTQTPSHQVTQMGQEVILRCVPISNHLYFYWYRQILGQKVEFLVSFYNNEISEKSEIFDDQFSVERPDGSNFTLKIRSTKLEDSAMYFCASSYSMNTEAFFGQGTRLTVV.

The chain combines TRBV11-3 with TRBJ2-3; 8 bases line up with TRBD1. Germline V CDR1 and CDR2: SGHNT, YENEEA. V shed 5 bases, J shed 7 bases, and the junction held 11 bases outside the gene matches. CDR3 size: 15 residues. The DNA of the CDR3 is TGTGCCAGCAGCCTTAGCCGGACAGGGATCAATACGCAGTATTTT. Its protein product is CASSLSRTGINTQYF. Full variable domain (missing parts from reference TRBV11-3 and TRBJ2-3): EAGVVQSPRYKIIEKKQPVAFWCNPISGHNTLYWYLQNLGQGPELLIRYENEEAVDDSQLPKDRFSAERLKGVDSTLKIQPAELGDSAVYLCASSLSRTGINTQYFGPGTRLTVL.

Turning to this clone: The junction differs from germline at one of its ends, possibly a read error. Other nucleotide sequences in the sample specify the same CDR3. The V gene is TRBV7-2, the J gene TRBJ1-5; D is possibly TRBD1 (6 bases). The CDR3 is 18 residues long. Germline assignment: CDR1 SGHTA and CDR2 FQGNSA. The CDR3 DNA reads as TGTGCTAGCAGCTTCACGCAGGGGAAATTTTATAGCAATCAGCCCCAGCATTTT. Translated, it gives CASSFTQGKFYSNQPQHF.

The chain is built from TRBV7-9 and TRBJ1-2, with D possibly matching TRBD1 (6 bases). The germline CDR1 and CDR2 sequences are SEHNR and FQNEAQ (reference sequence). The CDR3 is 15 amino acids. V lost 5 bases to trimming and J lost 9 bases, with 22 bases between them. CDR3 DNA: TGTGCCAGCAGCCGAGAGGGTTTGGGACATTCGAGCTACACCTTC. This gives the protein CASSREGLGHSSYTF.

The V gene is TRBV28, the J gene TRBJ1-4, with unresolved D. Germline V gene data show CDR1 as MDHEN and CDR2 as SYDVKM. The CDR3 loop spans 14 amino acids. The germline V and J ends were trimmed by 6 bases and 0 bases, with 8 bases remaining between them. CDR3 amino acids: CASSYSTTNEKLFF. The DNA of the CDR3 is TGTGCCAGCAGCTACAGCACAACTAATGAAAAACTGTTTTTT.